This TCR beta chain was recovered during a study of shared clonotypes between healthy human individuals. General observations from the study: Clonotypes which were not shared had lower generation probabilities than clonotypes that all four donors shared.

Some 30,000 T cell genomes, or roughly 200 ng DNA, went into the sorted-subset replicate PCRs. TCRdb's table, derived via immunoSEQ multiplex PCR, lists solely in-frame clones and lacks some. The data show some 660,000 clones, with 73% seen just once and around 1.8% held by the top ten. The trim removed 5 bases at V and 5 bases at J, leaving 11 bases unmatched. Germline lookup yields CDR1 GTSNPN and CDR2 SVGIG (reference sequence). The CDR3 sequence is 15 residues long. In regard to this clone: Its cognate antigen is unknown.

What was sequenced was memory CD4+ T cells sorted from blood. Subset of the sample: CD45RA-negative fraction. The chain uses TRBV30 and TRBJ2-5, with TRBD1 identical over 10 bases. The origin of this receptor is a woman younger than 45 in good health. In DNA, the CDR3 is TGTGCCTGGTCCTCCGGGACAGGGGCTTCTGAGACCCAGTACTTC. Protein product: CAWSSGTGASETQYF. Full variable domain (outside the CDR3, taken from reference TRBV30 and TRBJ2-5): SQTIHQWPATLVQPVGSPLSLECTVEGTSNPNLYWYRQAAGRGLQLLFYSVGIGQISSEVPQNLSASRPQDRQFILSSKKLLLSDSGFYLCAWSSGTGASETQYFGPGTRLLVL.